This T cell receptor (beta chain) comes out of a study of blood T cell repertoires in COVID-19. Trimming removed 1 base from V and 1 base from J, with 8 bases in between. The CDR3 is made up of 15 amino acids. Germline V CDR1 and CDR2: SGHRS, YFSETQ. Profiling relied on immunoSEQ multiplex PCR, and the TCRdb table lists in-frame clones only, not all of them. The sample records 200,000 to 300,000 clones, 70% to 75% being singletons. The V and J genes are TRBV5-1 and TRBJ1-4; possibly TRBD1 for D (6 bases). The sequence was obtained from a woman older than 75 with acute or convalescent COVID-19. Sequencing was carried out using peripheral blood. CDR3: CASSLKQGTNEKLFF. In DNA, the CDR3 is TGCGCCAGCAGCTTGAAACAGGGAACTAATGAAAAACTGTTTTTT. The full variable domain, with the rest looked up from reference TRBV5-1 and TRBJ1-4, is KAGVTQTPRYLIKTRGQQVTLSCSPISGHRSVSWYQQTPGQGLQFLFEYFSETQRNKGNFPGRFSGRQFSNSRSEMNVSTLELGDSALYLCASSLKQGTNEKLFFGSGTQLSVL.